The rows below give T cell receptor beta chains drawn from one sample of a study of blood T cells in healthy people across ages. TCRdb used MiXCR to reprocess the 5' RACE reads, holding one entry per CDR3 protein. The table lists 700,000 to 950,000 distinct CDR3 sequences, approximately 43% of them singletons, with less than 25% in the top ten. What was sequenced was blood. Source of these receptors: a woman aged 55-69 years in good health. Both conserved end residues are part of each CDR3. The D gene is left open where the match is weak. Size is omitted from some rows. Given values are once, few, many or a class for expanded clones.

>few|TRBJ2-1|TRBV6-2/TRBV6-3|TRBD2
CASSNIANGLSGTSGRADEQFF
TGTGCCAGCAGTAACATCGCAAACGGACTGAGTGGGACTAGCGGGAGGGCAGATGAGCAGTTCTTC
>few|TRBJ2-7|TRBV16|TRBD1
CASSPYRGLEQYF
TGTGCCAGCAGCCCCTACAGGGGTCTGGAGCAGTACTTC
>.|TRBJ2-4|TRBV9|.
CASSVDLGVGKNIQYF
TGTGCCAGCAGCGTAGATCTGGGCGTCGGCAAAAACATTCAGTACTTC
>.|TRBJ2-2|TRBV3-1|.
CASSHLGGFNTGELFF
TGTGCCAGCAGCCACCTTGGCGGGTTTAACACCGGGGAGCTGTTTTTT
>.|TRBJ1-1|TRBV20-1|.
CSAPGGAATTEAFF
TGCAGTGCCCCTGGGGGGGCTGCCACCACTGAAGCTTTCTTT
>.|TRBJ2-3|TRBV7-6|.
CASSLDSARPDTQYF
TGTGCCAGCAGCTTAGATTCGGCCCGGCCAGATACGCAGTATTTT
>many|TRBJ2-5|TRBV28|.
CASSSPTGQETQYF
TGTGCCAGCAGTTCCCCCACAGGCCAAGAGACCCAGTACTTC
>few|TRBJ2-6|TRBV27|TRBD1
CASSNAGTGEYGANVLTF
TGTGCCAGCAGCAATGCCGGGACAGGGGAGTATGGGGCCAACGTCCTGACTTTC
>.|TRBJ2-7|TRBV10-3|.
CAISELSINSYEQYF
TGTGCCATCAGTGAGTTGAGTATTAACTCCTACGAGCAGTACTTC
>.|TRBJ2-1|TRBV3-1|.
CASSQASGSSYNEQFF
TGTGCCAGCAGCCAAGCTTCGGGGAGCTCCTACAATGAGCAGTTCTTC
>few|TRBJ2-1|TRBV11-2|TRBD1
CASSLGQGREQFF
TGTGCCAGCAGCTTAGGACAGGGCAGGGAGCAGTTCTTC
>.|TRBJ2-1|TRBV5-1|TRBD2
CASSPAGASDEQFF
TGCGCCAGCAGCCCAGCGGGAGCTTCGGATGAGCAGTTCTTC